The T cell receptor (beta chain) described here comes from a study of blood T cell repertoires in COVID-19. Whole-study context: In each case, the material was cDNA or gDNA derived from T cells, B-cell-depleted T cells, or PBMCs.

This CDR3 is built from 15 residues. Germline CDR1 is LGHDT and CDR2 is YNNKEL (reference sequence). The V segment lost 4 bases and the J segment 6 bases; nucleotides outside the gene matches: 5. Per the original methods: Cell counts per sample came from amplifying reference gene primers. The repertoire was sequenced with immunoSEQ multiplex PCR; TCRdb's copy has only in-frame clones and lacks some. That table furnishes V, J and clone size, whereas the DNA furnished D and trimming. The data hold 50,000 to 60,000 clones, with almost 85% observed a single time. Sequencing used peripheral blood. The chain combines TRBV3-1 (or the pseudogene TRBV3-2) with TRBJ2-1; 11 positions agree with TRBD2. The TCR sequence derives from a human donor in a cohort sampled during active COVID-19. The CDR3 DNA sequence: TGTGCCAGCAGCCTCGGGACTAGCGGCATCAATGAGCAGTTCTTC. It codes for CASSLGTSGINEQFF.